Detailed here is one T cell receptor (beta chain). The target antigen is unknown. The sample comes from a study of T cell responses to AZD1222 COVID-19 vaccine. Data came from immunoSEQ multiplex PCR; TCRdb stores just in-frame clones and leaves some out. The table includes roughly 150,000 clones, roughly 92% detected once. The CDR3 runs 16 residues. Per germline, CDR1 SGDLS and CDR2 YYNGEE. J gave up 1 base and V 3 bases, and 5 bases lay outside the gene matches. General study results and limits: Donors were largely white British and mainly female; clonal diversity was possibly underestimated. Baseline seropositivity characterized only 5 to 7 AZD1222 recipients. Dominant at 160-218 and 743-854, vaccine-associated CD4 TCRs also spanned spike.

The TCR comes from an adult in good health. The J gene is TRBJ2-2, the V gene TRBV9, with 8 bases that match TRBD1. Sequencing was performed on peripheral blood, taken on day 0 of AZD1222 vaccination. The CDR3 bases are TGTGCCAGCAGCGGTGGACAGGGCCGGAACACCGGGGAGCTGTTTTTT. It codes for CASSGGQGRNTGELFF.